Listed below are T cell receptor beta chains from one sample, sequenced in a study of PD-L1 blockade in urothelial cancer. The data were produced by immunoSEQ multiplex PCR, yet TCRdb's version contains in-frame clones alone and is incomplete. The table lists 45,000 to 60,000 clones, 88% of them singletons. Sequenced material: PBMCs, taken around atezolizumab (anti-PD-L1) treatment. The receptors come from a man aged 60-69 years with urothelial cancer. The conserved cysteine and the conserved F or W are not part of the CDR3 here. Rows give clone size only sometimes, using once, few, many, or a class for an expanded clone.

v_gene: TRBV5-6; j_gene: TRBJ2-7; abundance: NA; CDR3aa: ASSLVGRSTFSYEQY
v_gene: TRBV7-2; j_gene: TRBJ2-2; abundance: NA; CDR3aa: ASSLVGTGVHGELF
v_gene: TRBV15; j_gene: TRBJ2-3; abundance: NA; CDR3aa: ATSEWRITDTQY
v_gene: TRBV5-1; j_gene: TRBJ2-3; abundance: NA; CDR3aa: ASSPRGDTQY
v_gene: TRBV20-1; j_gene: TRBJ2-5; abundance: NA; CDR3aa: SASLSQTQY
v_gene: TRBV2; j_gene: TRBJ1-2; abundance: NA; CDR3aa: ASRDRQGGNYGYT
v_gene: TRBV7-2; j_gene: TRBJ1-3; abundance: once; CDR3aa: ASSLGGQSRGNTIY
v_gene: TRBV2; j_gene: TRBJ1-1; abundance: few; CDR3aa: ASSEADGGATEAF
v_gene: TRBV28; j_gene: TRBJ1-2; abundance: NA; CDR3aa: AGGDNYNYGYT
v_gene: TRBV19; j_gene: TRBJ2-3; abundance: NA; CDR3aa: ASSTQGLDTQY
v_gene: TRBV7-9; j_gene: TRBJ2-2; abundance: once; CDR3aa: ASSLLQELTGELF
v_gene: TRBV7-9; j_gene: TRBJ1-1; abundance: NA; CDR3aa: ASSSRDRENTEAF
v_gene: TRBV19; j_gene: TRBJ1-4; abundance: NA; CDR3aa: ASSIGRGQATNEKLF
v_gene: TRBV28; j_gene: TRBJ1-2; abundance: NA; CDR3aa: ASRTGGSGYT
v_gene: TRBV28; j_gene: TRBJ2-5; abundance: few; CDR3aa: ASSPSGRGETQY
v_gene: TRBV29-1; j_gene: TRBJ1-1; abundance: NA; CDR3aa: SVVGGAGTEAF
v_gene: TRBV9; j_gene: TRBJ2-1; abundance: NA; CDR3aa: ASSVDFSSYNEQF
v_gene: TRBV5-6; j_gene: TRBJ2-3; abundance: NA; CDR3aa: ASRPSGRATDTQY
v_gene: TRBV6-6; j_gene: TRBJ1-2; abundance: NA; CDR3aa: ASSSDGGHGYT
v_gene: TRBV28; j_gene: TRBJ1-1; abundance: NA; CDR3aa: ASSLQGATNTEAF
v_gene: TRBV5-1; j_gene: TRBJ1-5; abundance: NA; CDR3aa: ASSSGQGTQPQH
v_gene: TRBV9; j_gene: TRBJ1-2; abundance: NA; CDR3aa: ASSVDGRAYYGYT
v_gene: TRBV2; j_gene: TRBJ1-1; abundance: NA; CDR3aa: ASSGNRNLNTEAF
v_gene: TRBV10-2; j_gene: TRBJ2-7; abundance: few; CDR3aa: ASRETGYEQY
v_gene: TRBV7-2; j_gene: TRBJ1-5; abundance: few; CDR3aa: ASSWTGYSNQPQH
v_gene: TRBV18; j_gene: TRBJ2-5; abundance: NA; CDR3aa: ASSPPGLAETQY
v_gene: TRBV29-1; j_gene: TRBJ1-5; abundance: NA; CDR3aa: SVWTGPELPQH
v_gene: TRBV18; j_gene: TRBJ1-4; abundance: NA; CDR3aa: ASSPLGLRSEGEKLF
v_gene: TRBV6-6; j_gene: TRBJ2-3; abundance: NA; CDR3aa: ASSYVSGGPGDTQY
v_gene: TRBV7-9; j_gene: TRBJ2-2; abundance: NA; CDR3aa: ASSPGLGELF
v_gene: TRBV5-1; j_gene: TRBJ1-4; abundance: NA; CDR3aa: ASSLTLSGNEKLF
v_gene: TRBV25-1; j_gene: TRBJ1-2; abundance: few; CDR3aa: ATEASSNYGYT
v_gene: TRBV19; j_gene: TRBJ2-4; abundance: NA; CDR3aa: ASSIGAAIAKNIQY
v_gene: TRBV28; j_gene: TRBJ1-2; abundance: NA; CDR3aa: ASSPYYYGYT
v_gene: TRBV19; j_gene: TRBJ1-5; abundance: NA; CDR3aa: ASSMITGLSQPQH
v_gene: TRBV15; j_gene: TRBJ2-7; abundance: NA; CDR3aa: ATSILWTGTSGELDEQY
v_gene: TRBV5-1; j_gene: TRBJ2-3; abundance: NA; CDR3aa: ASSLEQLTDTQY
v_gene: TRBV15; j_gene: TRBJ2-5; abundance: once; CDR3aa: ATSAGGRQETQY
v_gene: TRBV18; j_gene: TRBJ1-2; abundance: NA; CDR3aa: ASSPKLDSDSYGYT
v_gene: TRBV2; j_gene: TRBJ1-1; abundance: NA; CDR3aa: ASSEGGTEAF
v_gene: TRBV4-2; j_gene: TRBJ2-1; abundance: NA; CDR3aa: ASSQMGTSGTYNEQF
v_gene: TRBV6-1; j_gene: TRBJ2-7; abundance: NA; CDR3aa: ASSLRDSGYEQY
v_gene: TRBV5-1; j_gene: TRBJ1-1; abundance: NA; CDR3aa: ASSLDPSSMNTEAF
v_gene: TRBV2; j_gene: TRBJ2-7; abundance: NA; CDR3aa: ASRDPGQFYEQY
v_gene: TRBV9; j_gene: TRBJ2-3; abundance: NA; CDR3aa: ASSVEGGGADTQY
v_gene: TRBV9; j_gene: TRBJ2-5; abundance: NA; CDR3aa: ASSAPPGETQY
v_gene: TRBV5-4; j_gene: TRBJ2-1; abundance: NA; CDR3aa: ASSSTPSVNEQF
v_gene: TRBV7-8; j_gene: TRBJ2-7; abundance: NA; CDR3aa: ASSFESQGQYEQY
v_gene: TRBV5-6; j_gene: TRBJ2-1; abundance: NA; CDR3aa: ASSPPSWGGASNEQF
v_gene: TRBV7-9; j_gene: TRBJ1-1; abundance: NA; CDR3aa: ASSLVTGGNTEAF
v_gene: TRBV5-1; j_gene: TRBJ1-6; abundance: once; CDR3aa: ASSLEGMMDSPLH
v_gene: TRBV19; j_gene: TRBJ1-3; abundance: NA; CDR3aa: ASSLTFSGNTIY
v_gene: TRBV5-1; j_gene: TRBJ1-5; abundance: NA; CDR3aa: ASSPGLEDNQPQH
v_gene: TRBV11-3; j_gene: TRBJ2-3; abundance: NA; CDR3aa: ASSPPDTQY
v_gene: TRBV6-5; j_gene: TRBJ2-7; abundance: NA; CDR3aa: ASSPLLYEQY
v_gene: TRBV2; j_gene: TRBJ2-3; abundance: few; CDR3aa: ASKDRIGTDTQY
v_gene: TRBV7-3; j_gene: TRBJ1-1; abundance: NA; CDR3aa: ASSRGTGGIPEAF